This T cell receptor (beta chain) was recorded in a study of cytomegalovirus exposure and HLA in healthy donors. Study observations and caveats: Associated with cytomegalovirus, according to the listing, were some 180 TCR beta chains.

Turning to this clone: What it binds is not known.

V was clipped by 5 bases and J by 0 bases, with 8 bases between them. CDR1 LNHDA and CDR2 SQIVND come from the germline V gene (reference sequence). This CDR3 contains 14 residues. This PCR relied on a set of 60 Vbeta primers and 13 Jbeta primers. TCRdb's copy holds only in-frame clones and misses some; the assay was immunoSEQ multiplex PCR. Among fewer than 200,000 clones listed, roughly 87% were seen once. The chain uses TRBV19 and TRBJ1-5; possible D gene TRBD1, 5 bases. The receptor was derived from a girl aged 10 to 17 in good health and CMV-seropositive. The sample consisted of PBMCs. The CDR3 nucleotides read TGTGCCAGTAGTCGGGGGTATAGCAATCAGCCCCAGCATTTT. Translated, it gives CASSRGYSNQPQHF.